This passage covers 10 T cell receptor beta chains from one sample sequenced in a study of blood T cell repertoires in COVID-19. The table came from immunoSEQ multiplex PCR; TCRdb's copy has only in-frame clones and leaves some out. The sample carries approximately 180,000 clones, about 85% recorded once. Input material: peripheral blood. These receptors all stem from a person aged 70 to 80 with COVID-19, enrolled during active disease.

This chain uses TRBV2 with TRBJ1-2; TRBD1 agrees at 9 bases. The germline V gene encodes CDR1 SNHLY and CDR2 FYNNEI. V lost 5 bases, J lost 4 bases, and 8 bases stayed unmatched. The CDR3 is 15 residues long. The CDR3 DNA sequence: TGTGCCAGCAGTTCATCCCCGGACAGGGGCTATGGCTACACCTTC. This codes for CASSSSPDRGYGYTF.

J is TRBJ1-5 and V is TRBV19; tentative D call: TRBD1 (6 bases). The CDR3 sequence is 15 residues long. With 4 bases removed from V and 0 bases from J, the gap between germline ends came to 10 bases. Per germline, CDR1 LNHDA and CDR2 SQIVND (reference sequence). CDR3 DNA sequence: TGTGCCAGTAGTACAACAGGGTATAGCAATCAGCCCCAGCATTTT. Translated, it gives CASSTTGYSNQPQHF.

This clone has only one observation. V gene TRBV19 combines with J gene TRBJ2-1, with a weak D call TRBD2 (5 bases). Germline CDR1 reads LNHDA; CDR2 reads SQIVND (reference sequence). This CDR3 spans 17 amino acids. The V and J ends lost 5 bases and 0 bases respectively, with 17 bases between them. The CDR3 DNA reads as TGTGCCAGTAGTGCCTCGGACTTCCGGAGCTCCTACAATGAGCAGTTCTTC. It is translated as CASSASDFRSSYNEQFF.

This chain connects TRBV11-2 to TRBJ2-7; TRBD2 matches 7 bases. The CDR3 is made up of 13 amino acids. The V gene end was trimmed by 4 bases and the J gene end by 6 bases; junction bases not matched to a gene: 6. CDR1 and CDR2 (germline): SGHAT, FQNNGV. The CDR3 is CASSSAASGEQYF. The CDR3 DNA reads TGTGCCAGCAGCTCGGCGGCTAGCGGCGAGCAGTACTTC.

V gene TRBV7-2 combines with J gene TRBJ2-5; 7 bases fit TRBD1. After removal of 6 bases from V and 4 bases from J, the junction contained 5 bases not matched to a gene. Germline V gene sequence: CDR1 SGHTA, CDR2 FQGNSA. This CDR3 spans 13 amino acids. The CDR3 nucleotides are TGTGCCAGCAGTAAGACAGGGTTAGAGACCCAGTACTTC. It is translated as CASSKTGLETQYF.

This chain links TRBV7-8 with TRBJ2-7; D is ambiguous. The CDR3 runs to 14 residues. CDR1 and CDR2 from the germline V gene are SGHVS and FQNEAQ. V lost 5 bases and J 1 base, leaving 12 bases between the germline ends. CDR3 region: CASSPTEWSYEQYF. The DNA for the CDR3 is TGTGCCAGCAGCCCCACGGAGTGGTCCTACGAGCAGTACTTC. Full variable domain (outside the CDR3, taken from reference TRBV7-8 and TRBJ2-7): GAGVSQSPRYKVAKRGQDVALRCDPISGHVSLFWYQQALGQGPEFLTYFQNEAQLDKSGLPSDRFFAERPEGSVSTLKIQRTQQEDSAVYLCASSPTEWSYEQYFGPGTRLTVT.

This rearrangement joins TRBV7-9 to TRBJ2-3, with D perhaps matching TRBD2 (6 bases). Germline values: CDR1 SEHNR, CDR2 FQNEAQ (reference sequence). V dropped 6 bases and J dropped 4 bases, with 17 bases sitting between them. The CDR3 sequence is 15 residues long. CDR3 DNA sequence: TGTGCCAGCAGGGGTAGCGGCCTTTTGGCAGATACGCAGTATTTT. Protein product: CASRGSGLLADTQYF.

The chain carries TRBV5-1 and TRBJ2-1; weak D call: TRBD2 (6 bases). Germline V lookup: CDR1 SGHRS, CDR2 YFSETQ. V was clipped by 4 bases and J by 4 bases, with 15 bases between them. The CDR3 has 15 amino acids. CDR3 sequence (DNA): TGCGCCAGCAGCCCCTCTGCGGGACTGTACAATGAGCAGTTCTTC. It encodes CASSPSAGLYNEQFF.

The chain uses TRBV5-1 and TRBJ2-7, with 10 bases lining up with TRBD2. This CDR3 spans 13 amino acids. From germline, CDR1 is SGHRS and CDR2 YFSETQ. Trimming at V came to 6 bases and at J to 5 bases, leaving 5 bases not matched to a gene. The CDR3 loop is CASKGLAGDEQYF. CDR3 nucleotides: TGCGCCAGCAAAGGTCTAGCGGGAGACGAGCAGTACTTC.

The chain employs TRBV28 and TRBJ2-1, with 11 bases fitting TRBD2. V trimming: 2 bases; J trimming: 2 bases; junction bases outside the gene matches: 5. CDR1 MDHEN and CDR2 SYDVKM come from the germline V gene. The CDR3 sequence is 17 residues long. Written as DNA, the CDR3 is TGTGCCAGCAGTTTACAAATAGCGGGAGGGGCCTACAATGAGCAGTTCTTC. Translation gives CASSLQIAGGAYNEQFF.